The rows below give T cell receptor beta chains drawn from one sample of a study of blood T cell repertoires in COVID-19. Produced via immunoSEQ multiplex PCR; TCRdb's table is partial and in-frame only. In the table there are 150,000 to 200,000 clones, approximately 90% of which are singletons. What was sequenced was PBMCs or T cells enriched from blood (not recorded which). These receptors were obtained from a woman in her 50s who had recovered from COVID-19. Each CDR3 is given with its conserved first and last residue. Fields, in order: V gene, D gene, J gene, clone size, CDR3 DNA, CDR3 protein. D genes are given only for firm matches. Rows give clone size only sometimes, using once, few, many, or a class for an expanded clone.

TRBV6-5	-	TRBJ1-4	-	TGTGCCAGCAGTTTGACTGCAGCAACTAATGAAAAACTGTTTTTT	CASSLTAATNEKLFF
TRBV20-1	TRBD2	TRBJ2-7	-	TGCAGTGCCAAGACTAGCGGGGAGCAGTACTTC	CSAKTSGEQYF
TRBV9	-	TRBJ1-4	-	TGTGCCAGCAGCGTAAGGGGGGGAAATGAAAAACTGTTTTTT	CASSVRGGNEKLFF
TRBV10-2	TRBD1	TRBJ1-2	-	TGCGCCAGCAGCGGGACAGGGGGAGGCTATGGCTACACCTTC	CASSGTGGGYGYTF
TRBV6-5	-	TRBJ1-1	once	TGTGCCAGCACTAGGAGGTTCGTGAACACTGAAGCTTTCTTT	CASTRRFVNTEAFF
TRBV9	-	TRBJ2-2	-	TGTGCCAGCAGCCGGGACTTGTACCCCACCGGGGAGCTGTTTTTT	CASSRDLYPTGELFF
TRBV7-2	-	TRBJ1-4	-	TGTGCCAGCAGCTACTCCGGGACTGGGGGTGAAAAACTGTTTTTT	CASSYSGTGGEKLFF
TRBV3-1/TRBV3-2	-	TRBJ2-7	-	TGTGCCAGCAGCCCCTCGTGGGGCGTTAACTACGAGCAGTACTTC	CASSPSWGVNYEQYF
TRBV5-1	-	TRBJ2-3	-	TGCGCCAGCAGCTTTGGACTGGGCACAGATACGCAGTATTTT	CASSFGLGTDTQYF
TRBV20-1	-	TRBJ2-2	-	TGCAGTGCTAGTGTCTTTGGGAGGAGGACCGGGGAGCTGTTTTTT	CSASVFGRRTGELFF